The rows below give T cell receptor beta chains drawn from one sample of a study of T-cell memory formation after mild COVID-19. Each CDR3 protein is one row after TCRdb ran MiXCR on the 5' RACE reads. This table has 65,000 to 90,000 distinct CDR3 sequences, 10% to 15% appearing once. What was sequenced was PBMCs or a T cell subset sorted from them (not recorded which). Receptor source: a man between 18 and 35 years old who had mild COVID-19 (a few samples of this study predate the infection). Cell type and time point are not known. The CDR3 runs from the conserved cysteine through the conserved F or W. A D gene is named only where the DNA matches it firmly. The size entry is marked missing in some rows and otherwise reads once, few, many or a size class.

v_gene	j_gene	d_gene	abundance	CDR3nt	CDR3aa
TRBV7-9	TRBJ2-1	TRBD2	few	TGTGCCAGCAGCCACGGGACTAGCGGGGGAGGGAATGAGCAGTTCTTC	CASSHGTSGGGNEQFF
TRBV7-9	TRBJ2-7	.	few	TGTGCCAGCAGCTTAGTGGCGGGATTCGAGCAGTACTTC	CASSLVAGFEQYF
TRBV4-3	TRBJ1-1	.	.	TGCGCCAGCAGCCAGGGTAGACAGCGGAACACTGAAGCTTTCTTT	CASSQGRQRNTEAFF
TRBV6-2/TRBV6-3	TRBJ1-6	.	.	TGTGCCAGCAGTTCCCGGACAGCTTATAATTCACCCCTCCACTTT	CASSSRTAYNSPLHF
TRBV2	TRBJ2-7	.	.	TGTGCCAGCAGTTCAGGGGATCCTATGAAGCAGTACTTC	CASSSGDPMKQYF
TRBV5-1	TRBJ2-3	TRBD2	few	TGCGCCAGCTACCCAAGCGGGGGGCCTGGGGATACGCAGTATTTT	CASYPSGGPGDTQYF
TRBV4-3	TRBJ2-1	.	few	TGCGCCAGCAGCCAAGGTACAGGGCCCACCGGGAATGAGCAGTTCTTC	CASSQGTGPTGNEQFF
TRBV6-2/TRBV6-3	TRBJ2-7	.	.	TGTGCCAGCAGTTTTGCAGCTACCTACGAGCAGTACTTC	CASSFAATYEQYF
TRBV12-3/TRBV12-4	TRBJ2-7	.	few	TGTGCCAGCAGTTCCTCAGGGATCTACGAGCAGTACTTC	CASSSSGIYEQYF
TRBV4-1	TRBJ1-1	.	few	TGCGCCAGCAGCCAAGAGGGCCGGGAAGCTTTCTTT	CASSQEGREAFF
TRBV19	TRBJ2-2	.	.	TGTGCCAGTAGTATCCCAGTGAACACCGGGGAGCTGTTTTTT	CASSIPVNTGELFF
TRBV12-3/TRBV12-4	TRBJ2-5	TRBD2	.	TGTGCCAGCAGTTTAAGGGAGGGGCTGGAGACCCAGTACTTC	CASSLREGLETQYF
TRBV7-2	TRBJ2-1	.	.	TGTGCCAGCAGCTTAGTGTCACCGCATGAGCAGTTCTTC	CASSLVSPHEQFF
TRBV15	TRBJ2-5	.	few	TGTGCCACCAGCAGAGCCCTGGGAGGACAAGAGACCCAGTACTTC	CATSRALGGQETQYF
TRBV6-4	TRBJ2-7	.	once	TGTGCCAGCAGTACTGGGACACCTGAGTCGATTATCCACGAGCAGTACTTC	CASSTGTPESIIHEQYF
TRBV4-3	TRBJ2-2	.	.	TGCGCCAGCAGCCAAGAAGGGTCCGCGAACACCGGGGAGCTGTTTTTT	CASSQEGSANTGELFF
TRBV29-1	TRBJ2-2	.	.	TGCAGCGTAGGGGGACTGGCGAACACCGGGGAGCTGTTTTTT	CSVGGLANTGELFF
TRBV7-2	TRBJ2-5	TRBD2	many	TGTGCCAGCAGCTTACTTTCGGGTAGCGGGGGGCCCTGGAAGACCCAGTACTTC	CASSLLSGSGGPWKTQYF
TRBV7-3	TRBJ2-1	.	.	TGTGCCAGCAGCGCCAGACTAGGCAATGAGCAGTTCTTC	CASSARLGNEQFF
TRBV7-9	TRBJ2-5	TRBD1	few	TGTGCCAGCAGCTTAGCAAACCGGGACAGGGTGGAGACCCAGTACTTC	CASSLANRDRVETQYF
TRBV6-2/TRBV6-3	TRBJ1-5	TRBD1	.	TGTGCCAGCCGCAGGGGGGATCAGCCCCAGCATTTT	CASRRGDQPQHF
TRBV6-6	TRBJ1-2	.	.	TGTGCCAGCAGAACCATCCCAGGCTACACCTTC	CASRTIPGYTF
TRBV7-3	TRBJ2-3	TRBD1	.	TGTGCCAGCAGCTTGCCGGCACAGGGGTTGGGCACAGATACGCAGTATTTT	CASSLPAQGLGTDTQYF
TRBV7-3	TRBJ2-5	TRBD1	.	TGTGCCAGCAGCCACTCCGGGACAGAAGAGACCCAGTACTTC	CASSHSGTEETQYF
TRBV28	TRBJ2-3	.	few	TGTGCCAGCAGTTTAGAACAGCTCACAGATACGCAGTATTTT	CASSLEQLTDTQYF
TRBV10-3	TRBJ1-2	TRBD1	.	TGTGCCATCAGTGAGTTTCTGGACAGGGACCTCTATGGCTACACCTTC	CAISEFLDRDLYGYTF
TRBV10-3	TRBJ2-7	TRBD1	few	TGTGCCATCCTCCCCGGACAGGGGAACGAGCAGTACTTC	CAILPGQGNEQYF
TRBV29-1	TRBJ1-3	.	.	TGCAGCGGTATAAGAGGGGCTGGAAACACCATATATTTT	CSGIRGAGNTIYF
TRBV5-5	TRBJ2-2	.	.	TGTGCCAGCAGCTTGGAAGGGGCGCGGACCGGGGAGCTGTTTTTT	CASSLEGARTGELFF
TRBV4-1	TRBJ1-5	.	.	TGCGCCAGCAGCCAAGCTGGGGAGGGTCAGCCCCAGCATTTT	CASSQAGEGQPQHF
TRBV6-1	TRBJ1-5	TRBD1	.	TGTGCCAGCAGTGAACTGAGCAGGGGGGGCAATCAGCCCCAGCATTTT	CASSELSRGGNQPQHF
TRBV6-2/TRBV6-3	TRBJ2-7	.	few	TGTGCCAGCAGTTACTCTGAGCAGCTACCTACGTGGGAGCAGTACTTC	CASSYSEQLPTWEQYF
TRBV12-3/TRBV12-4	TRBJ1-6	.	few	TGTGCCAGCAGTTTCGGTTCACCCCTCCACTTT	CASSFGSPLHF
TRBV4-1	TRBJ2-2	.	few	TGCGCCAGCAGGCCCCTCGGGTCCGGGGAGCTGTTTTTT	CASRPLGSGELFF
TRBV4-2	TRBJ2-3	TRBD2	few	TGTGCCAGCAGCCAAGAAGGAAGCGGGGGGGCGGCAGATACGCAGTATTTT	CASSQEGSGGAADTQYF
TRBV5-1	TRBJ2-5	.	.	TGCGCCAGCAGCCCGGACGGGACCCAGTACTTC	CASSPDGTQYF
TRBV27	TRBJ1-5	.	.	TGTGCCAGCAGCAAAGGGGTGAACAATCAGCCCCAGCATTTT	CASSKGVNNQPQHF
TRBV7-2	TRBJ2-2	TRBD1	few	TGTGCCAGCAGCTTAGTAGGGGGCGCGAACACCGGGGAGCTGTTTTTT	CASSLVGGANTGELFF
TRBV9	TRBJ2-3	TRBD2	few	TGTGCCAGCAGCGTAGGGCTAGCGGGGCCGACAGATACGCAGTATTTT	CASSVGLAGPTDTQYF
TRBV11-3	TRBJ2-4	.	.	TGTGCCAGCAGCTTAGGTCGGGGAGTAAACATTCAGTACTTC	CASSLGRGVNIQYF
TRBV7-9	TRBJ1-1	.	.	TGTGCCAGCAGCGGGAACACTGAAGCTTTCTTT	CASSGNTEAFF
TRBV5-4	TRBJ1-1	.	few	TGTGCCAGCAGCCGAGACAGCATGAACACTGAAGCTTTCTTT	CASSRDSMNTEAFF